The 24 T cell receptor beta chains below come from one sample, sequenced in a study of cytomegalovirus exposure and HLA in healthy donors. PCR employed 60 Vbeta and 13 Jbeta primers. The repertoire was sequenced with immunoSEQ multiplex PCR; TCRdb's copy has only in-frame clones and lacks some. The sample holds about 81,000 clones; approximately 90% are singletons and the top ten take about 2.5%. The sample taken for sequencing was PBMCs. Receptors were obtained from a man aged 18 to 30 in good health and CMV-seronegative.

This clone was observed once. J is TRBJ2-5 and V is TRBV6-5; D is possibly TRBD2 (5 bases). The DNA end lines up better with TRBJ2-7; the J call may be wrong. This CDR3 is built from 13 residues. CDR1 is MNHEY and CDR2 is SVGAGI in the germline V gene. CDR3 region: CASSYRGSYEQYF. The CDR3 nucleotides read TGTGCCAGCAGTTACCGAGGGTCCTACGAGCAGTACTTC.

The chain carries TRBV6-1 and TRBJ1-1, with D possibly TRBD1 on 5 matching bases. The V gene lost 5 bases and the J gene lost 5 bases, with 12 bases spanning the gap. The CDR3 contains 13 residues. Per germline, CDR1 MNHNS and CDR2 SASEGT. CDR3 protein: CASSQDKITEAFF. The CDR3 bases are TGTGCCAGCAGTCAGGACAAGATAACTGAAGCTTTCTTT.

The V gene is TRBV15, the J gene TRBJ1-1; 10 nucleotides match TRBD1. Germline V gene lookup returns CDR1 LNHNV and CDR2 YYDKDF (reference sequence). The V and J ends lost 1 base and 5 bases, in that order; junction bases with no gene match: 4. The length of the CDR3 is 15 residues. The CDR3 nucleotides are TGTGCCACCAGCAGAGTTAGGACAGGGGGTACTGAAGCTTTCTTT. Protein: CATSRVRTGGTEAFF. Combining the CDR3 with reference TRBV15 and TRBJ1-1 gives the whole variable domain DAMVIQNPRYQVTQFGKPVTLSCSQTLNHNVMYWYQQKSSQAPKLLFHYYDKDFNNEADTPDNFQSRRPNTSFCFLDIRSPGLGDTAMYLCATSRVRTGGTEAFFGQGTRLTVV.

The chain couples TRBV28 to TRBJ2-1; 10 nucleotides line up with TRBD2. The junction had 5 bases not matched to a gene; V was cut back by 3 bases and J by 3 bases. The CDR3 has 16 residues. The germline V gene has CDR1 MDHEN and CDR2 SYDVKM. For the CDR3, the DNA is TGTGCCAGCAGTTTCGGACTAGCGGATTTCTACAATGAGCAGTTCTTC. Translating gives CASSFGLADFYNEQFF.

The chain links TRBV9 to TRBJ2-7; D may be TRBD2 (7 bases). Germline values: CDR1 SGDLS, CDR2 YYNGEE. CDR3 length: 14 residues. V shed 1 base and J shed 5 bases, with 13 bases lying between them. The CDR3 loop reads CASSVKWGGNEQYF. The DNA of the CDR3 is TGTGCCAGCAGCGTAAAGTGGGGGGGCAACGAGCAGTACTTC.

This clone turned up a few times. V is TRBV7-9 and J is TRBJ1-1; 7 bases map to TRBD1. V was pared by 3 bases and J by 5 bases, with 9 bases of the junction left unmatched. This CDR3 has 15 amino acids. Per germline, CDR1 SEHNR and CDR2 FQNEAQ (reference sequence). CDR3: CASSFPQAGGTEAFF. The CDR3 bases are TGTGCCAGCAGCTTTCCCCAGGCAGGGGGAACTGAAGCTTTCTTT.

The chain joins TRBV7-2 to TRBJ1-5, with a weak D call TRBD1 (6 bases). CDR3 length equals 14 residues. V was trimmed by 3 bases and J by 5 bases, leaving 11 bases between them. CDR1 and CDR2 (germline): SGHTA, FQGNSA. CDR3 protein: CASSLTGLDQPQHF. Here the CDR3 DNA reads TGTGCCAGCAGCTTGACAGGACTGGATCAGCCCCAGCATTTT.

The chain combines TRBV29-1 with TRBJ2-7; maybe TRBD1 (5 bases). The CDR3 has 16 residues. V was trimmed by 4 bases and J by 4 bases, leaving 23 bases between them. In germline, CDR1 is SQVTM, CDR2 ANQGSEA. The CDR3, as DNA: TGCAGCGTTGGGACAAGGACCCAAACAAGTCTTTACGAGCAGTACTTC. Translation: CSVGTRTQTSLYEQYF.

The chain recombines TRBV6-4 with TRBJ1-1; no clear D. The V end lost 1 base, the J end lost 11 bases, and 14 bases lay between the germline ends. The CDR3 is 13 amino acids. Germline lookup yields CDR1 MRHNA and CDR2 SNTAGT. CDR3 bases: TGTGCCAGCAGTGACTTGCGTCTGTTGTCGGCTTTCTTT. Amino acid sequence: CASSDLRLLSAFF.

The V gene is TRBV7-6, the J gene TRBJ2-1; D is unclear. Trimming shortened V by 0 bases and J by 7 bases, and 7 bases separated the two germline ends. Germline V gene sequence: CDR1 SGHVS, CDR2 FNYEAQ. This CDR3 spans 13 amino acids. The CDR3 spells CASSLALVNEQFF. DNA of the CDR3: TGTGCCAGCAGCTTAGCGCTAGTTAATGAGCAGTTCTTC.

V gene TRBV5-1 combines with J gene TRBJ2-5; 12 bases agree with TRBD1. V shed 0 bases, J shed 5 bases, and the junction held 2 bases outside the gene matches. The CDR3 runs 15 residues. Germline CDR1 is SGHRS and CDR2 is YFSETQ. CDR3 protein: CASSLGDRGQETQYF. The CDR3, as DNA: TGCGCCAGCAGCTTGGGGGACAGGGGGCAGGAGACCCAGTACTTC.

The DNA for the CDR3 is TGTGCCAGCAGTGAATACGGCGGGACGGAGGGCTATGGCTACACCTTC. It is translated as CASSEYGGTEGYGYTF. This sequence joins TRBV25-1 and TRBJ1-2; tentative D call: TRBD1 (5 bases). Trimming took 0 bases from V and 4 from J, leaving 15 bases between them. This CDR3 contains 16 residues. CDR1 is MGHDK, CDR2 SYGVNS, per germline.

The rearrangement joins TRBV4-3 to TRBJ2-1; TRBD2 matches 9 bases. V trimming: 1 base; J trimming: 1 base; junction bases outside the gene matches: 11. The CDR3 is 19 residues long. Germline assignment: CDR1 LGHNA and CDR2 YSLEER. The CDR3 nucleotides read TGCGCCAGCAGCCAAGGACGTAGCGCTAGCGGGACTTCCTACAATGAGCAGTTCTTC. This codes for CASSQGRSASGTSYNEQFF.

The chain combines TRBV4-1 with TRBJ2-3, with 11 bases lining up with TRBD2. CDR3 length: 15 residues. Germline lookup yields CDR1 MGHRA and CDR2 YSYEKL. After removal of 4 bases from V and 3 bases from J, the junction contained 3 bases not matched to a gene. The CDR3 DNA reads as TGCGCCAGCAGCCTTCGACTAGCGGGGACAGATACGCAGTATTTT. Protein: CASSLRLAGTDTQYF.

This chain connects TRBV25-1 to TRBJ1-5; D perhaps matches TRBD1 (5 bases). The CDR3 is made up of 15 amino acids. Trimming took 1 base from V and 6 from J, leaving 13 bases between them. The germline CDR1 and CDR2 sequences are MGHDK and SYGVNS. CDR3 bases: TGTGCCAGCAGTGAATGGGGAGGGGTAGGTCAGCCCCAGCATTTT. Its protein is CASSEWGGVGQPQHF.

This clone was observed a handful of times. The J gene is TRBJ1-1, the V gene TRBV7-2; perhaps TRBD1 as D (5 bases). Germline values: CDR1 SGHTA, CDR2 FQGNSA. V lost 4 bases and J lost 2, with 14 bases in between. The CDR3 runs to 15 residues. The CDR3 is CASSSQTELNTEAFF. The DNA for the CDR3 is TGTGCCAGCAGCTCCCAGACAGAATTAAACACTGAAGCTTTCTTT.

The V gene is TRBV7-9, the J gene TRBJ1-1; D is ambiguous. CDR3 length: 15 residues. Germline-derived CDR1 and CDR2 are SEHNR and FQNEAQ (reference sequence). V gave up 5 bases and J gave up 2 bases, with 15 bases separating them. The CDR3 region is CASSPPRRGNTEAFF. In DNA, the CDR3 is TGTGCCAGCAGCCCTCCACGGCGGGGAAACACTGAAGCTTTCTTT. The variable domain in full, completed from reference TRBV7-9 and TRBJ1-1, reads DTGVSQNPRHKITKRGQNVTFRCDPISEHNRLYWYRQTLGQGPEFLTYFQNEAQLEKSRLLSDRFSAERPKGSFSTLEIQRTEQGDSAMYLCASSPPRRGNTEAFFGQGTRLTVV.

The V gene is TRBV28, the J gene TRBJ2-1; the D is unclear. This CDR3 spans 15 amino acids. Deletions cut 5 bases from V and 1 base from J, with 12 bases between. Germline CDR1 reads MDHEN; CDR2 reads SYDVKM. The CDR3 is CASSPNYFSYNEQFF. In DNA, the CDR3 is TGTGCCAGCAGTCCCAACTATTTTTCCTACAATGAGCAGTTCTTC.

The chain is built from TRBV18 and TRBJ2-7; TRBD1 matches 7 bases. The CDR3 covers 15 residues. Germline lookup yields CDR1 KGHSH and CDR2 LQKENI. With V trimmed by 1 base and J by 4 bases, 7 bases remained unmatched. CDR3 in DNA: TGTGCCAGCTCACCACTAAGACAGGGTTTGTACGAGCAGTACTTC. This translates into CASSPLRQGLYEQYF.

CDR3 residues: CASSPGLAVYEQYF. In nucleotides, the CDR3 is TGCGCCAGCAGCCCTGGACTAGCGGTCTACGAGCAGTACTTC. V and J are TRBV5-1 and TRBJ2-7; 10 bases fit TRBD2. The CDR3 contains 14 residues. V lost 4 bases and J lost 3; bases outside the gene matches: 4. CDR1 is SGHRS, CDR2 YFSETQ, per germline.

This clone was recorded once. This chain's CDR3 is CASSWGTAMNTEAFF. The CDR3 DNA sequence: TGTGCCAGCAGCTGGGGGACAGCTATGAACACTGAAGCTTTCTTT. V and J are TRBV5-5 and TRBJ1-1, with 7 bases lining up with TRBD1. CDR3 length equals 15 residues. Losses at the gene ends were 3 bases for V and 0 bases for J; bases not matched to a gene: 5. Germline V gene sequence: CDR1 SGHKS, CDR2 YYEKEE (reference sequence).

This chain links TRBV6-1 with TRBJ2-2; 11 positions match TRBD2. Germline-derived CDR1 and CDR2 are MNHNS and SASEGT. CDR3 size: 15 residues. The trim removed 6 bases at V and 4 bases at J, leaving 4 bases unmatched. The CDR3 loop is CASRLAGGVTGELFF. In nucleotides, the CDR3 is TGTGCCAGCAGGCTAGCGGGAGGCGTCACCGGGGAGCTGTTTTTT.

This clone is a singleton in its sample. The rearrangement uses TRBV10-3 and TRBJ1-1, with TRBD1 matching 9 bases. V shed 10 bases, J shed 1 base, and the junction held 22 bases outside the gene matches. CDR3 length: 19 residues. From germline, CDR1 is ENHRY and CDR2 SYGVKD. The CDR3 protein is CATCSVYRGRRVKNTEAFF. Here the CDR3 DNA reads TGTGCCACCTGCTCGGTCTACAGGGGGCGTCGTGTGAAGAACACTGAAGCTTTCTTT.

The chain is built from TRBV10-3 and TRBJ2-5, with D possibly being TRBD1 (6 bases). Judging by the DNA end, TRBJ2-7 fits better; the J call may be wrong. Germline V gene data show CDR1 as ENHRY and CDR2 as SYGVKD. This CDR3 is 15 amino acids long. In nucleotides, the CDR3 is TGTGCCATCAGTGAGTCACTTGGACAGAGCTACGAGCAGTACTTC. Its translation is CAISESLGQSYEQYF.